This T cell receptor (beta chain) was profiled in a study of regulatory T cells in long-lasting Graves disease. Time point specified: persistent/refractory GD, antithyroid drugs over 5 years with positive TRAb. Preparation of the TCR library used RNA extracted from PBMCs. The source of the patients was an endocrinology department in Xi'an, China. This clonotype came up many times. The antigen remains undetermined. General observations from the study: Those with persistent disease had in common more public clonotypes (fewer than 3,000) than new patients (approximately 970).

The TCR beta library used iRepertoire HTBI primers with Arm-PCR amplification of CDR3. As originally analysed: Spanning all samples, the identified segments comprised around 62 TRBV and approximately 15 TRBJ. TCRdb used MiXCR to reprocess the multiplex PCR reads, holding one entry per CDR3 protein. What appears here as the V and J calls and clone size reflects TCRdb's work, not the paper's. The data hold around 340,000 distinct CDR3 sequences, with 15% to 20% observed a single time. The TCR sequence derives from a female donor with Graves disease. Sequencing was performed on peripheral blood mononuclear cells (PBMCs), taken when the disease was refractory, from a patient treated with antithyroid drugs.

The CDR3 DNA follows: TGTGCCAGTAGTATAGGGGGACGGGGGGAGACCCAGTACTTC. The encoded protein is CASSIGGRGETQYF. The chain carries TRBV19 and TRBJ2-5; possible D gene TRBD2, 6 bases. V was shortened by 1 base and J by 5 bases, with 11 bases between the two germline ends. Germline V gene sequence: CDR1 LNHDA, CDR2 SQIVND (reference sequence). The length of the CDR3 is 14 residues.